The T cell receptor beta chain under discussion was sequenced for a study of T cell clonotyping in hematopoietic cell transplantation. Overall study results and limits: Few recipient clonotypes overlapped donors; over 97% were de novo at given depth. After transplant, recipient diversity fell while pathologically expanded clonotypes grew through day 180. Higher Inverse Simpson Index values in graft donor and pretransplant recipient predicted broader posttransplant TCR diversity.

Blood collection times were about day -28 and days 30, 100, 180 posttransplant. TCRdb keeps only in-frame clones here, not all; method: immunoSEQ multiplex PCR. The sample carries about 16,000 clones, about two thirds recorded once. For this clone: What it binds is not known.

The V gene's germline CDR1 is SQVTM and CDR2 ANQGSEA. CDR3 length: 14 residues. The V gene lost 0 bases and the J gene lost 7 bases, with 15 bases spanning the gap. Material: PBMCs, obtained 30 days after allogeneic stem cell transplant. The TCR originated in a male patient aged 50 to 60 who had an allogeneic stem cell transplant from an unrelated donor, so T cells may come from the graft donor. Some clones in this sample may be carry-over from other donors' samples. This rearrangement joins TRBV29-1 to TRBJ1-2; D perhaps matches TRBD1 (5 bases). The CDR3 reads CSVEEPPGNAGYTF. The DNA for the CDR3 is TGCAGCGTTGAAGAACCCCCAGGGAACGCTGGCTACACCTTC.